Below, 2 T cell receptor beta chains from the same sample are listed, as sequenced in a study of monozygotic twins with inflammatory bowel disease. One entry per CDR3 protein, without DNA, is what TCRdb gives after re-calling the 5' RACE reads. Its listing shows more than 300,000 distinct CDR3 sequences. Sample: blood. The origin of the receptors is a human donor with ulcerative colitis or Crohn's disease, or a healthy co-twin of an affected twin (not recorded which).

CDR3 amino acids: CASSFPGLTTDTQYF. The chain joins TRBV7-2 to TRBJ2-3; the TCRdb call, TRBD2, lacks DNA for checking. This CDR3 has 15 residues. CDR1 and CDR2 from the germline V gene are SGHTA and FQGNSA. Full variable domain (rest looked up from reference TRBV7-2 and TRBJ2-3): GAGVSQSPSNKVTEKGKDVELRCDPISGHTALYWYRQSLGQGLEFLIYFQGNSAPDKSGLPSDRFSAERTGGSVSTLTIQRTQQEDSAVYLCASSFPGLTTDTQYFGPGTRLTVL.

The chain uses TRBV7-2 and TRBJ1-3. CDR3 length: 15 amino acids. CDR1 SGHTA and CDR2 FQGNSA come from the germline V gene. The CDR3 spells CASSPAGPQGNTIYF.